This TCR beta chain was obtained from a study of blood T cell repertoires in COVID-19. In the original analysis: Reference gene primer amplification gave nucleated cell count estimates. Using immunoSEQ multiplex PCR, the repertoire was profiled, and TCRdb retains in-frame clones only, with some absent. V and J calls and clone size are given by that table; D and trimming were obtained from the DNA. The sample records about 160,000 clones, about 84% being singletons. The germline V gene encodes CDR1 MGHDK and CDR2 SYGVNS. V lost 4 bases and J lost 8, with 9 bases in between. This CDR3 has 13 amino acids. Individuals aged about 18 to 89 years were recruited from around 22 US areas. Resolution of symptoms, clearance, or two negative PCRs was present in recovered Cohort 3 donors.

The genes are TRBV25-1 and TRBJ2-6; maybe TRBD2 (6 bases). The clonotype originates from a man aged 40-49 years who had recovered from COVID-19. The sample taken for sequencing was PBMCs or T cells enriched from blood (not recorded which). CDR3 residues: CASSVGGTNVLTF. CDR3 bases: TGTGCCAGCAGTGTCGGGGGAACCAACGTCCTGACTTTC.